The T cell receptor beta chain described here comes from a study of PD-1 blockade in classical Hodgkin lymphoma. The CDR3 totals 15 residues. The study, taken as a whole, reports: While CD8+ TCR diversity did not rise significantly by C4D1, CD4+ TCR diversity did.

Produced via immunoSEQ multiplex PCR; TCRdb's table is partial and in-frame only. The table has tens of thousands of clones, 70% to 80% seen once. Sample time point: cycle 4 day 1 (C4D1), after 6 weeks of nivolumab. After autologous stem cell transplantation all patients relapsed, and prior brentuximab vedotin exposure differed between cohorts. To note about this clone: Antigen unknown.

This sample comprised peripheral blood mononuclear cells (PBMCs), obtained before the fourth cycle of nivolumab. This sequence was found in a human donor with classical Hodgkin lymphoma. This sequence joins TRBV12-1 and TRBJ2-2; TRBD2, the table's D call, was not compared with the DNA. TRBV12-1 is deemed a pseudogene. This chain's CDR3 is CARIPKRLAEAELFF. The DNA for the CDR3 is TGTGCCAGGATCCCTAAAAGACTAGCGGAGGCGGAGCTGTTTTTT.